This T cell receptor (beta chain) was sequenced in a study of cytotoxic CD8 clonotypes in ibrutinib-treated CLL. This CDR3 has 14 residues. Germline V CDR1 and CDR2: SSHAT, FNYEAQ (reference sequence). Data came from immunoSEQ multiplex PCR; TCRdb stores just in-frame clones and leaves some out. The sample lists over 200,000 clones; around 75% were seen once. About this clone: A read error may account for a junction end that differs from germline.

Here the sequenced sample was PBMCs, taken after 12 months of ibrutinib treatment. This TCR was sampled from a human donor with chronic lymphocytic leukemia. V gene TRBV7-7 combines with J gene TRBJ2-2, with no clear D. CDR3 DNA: TGTGCTAGCAGCCGGGCTGGCGTTGACGGGGAGCTGTTTTTT. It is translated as CASSRAGVDGELFF.